A single sample gave rise to the 29 T cell receptor beta chains below, sequenced in a study of blood T cells in healthy people across ages. A second roughly 7 to 12 cycle PCR used barcoded and J-beta primers. TCRdb re-derived calls from the 5' RACE reads in MiXCR, one entry per CDR3 protein. The sample has about 720,000 distinct CDR3 sequences, roughly 25% seen once. Another study also made use of these data, one on T cells of mothers and their children.

Sequencing was done on a sample of blood. The source is a boy aged 10-17 years in good health.

This clonotype occurred a few times. The chain uses TRBV6-2 or TRBV6-3 and TRBJ2-5, with no clear D. From germline, CDR1 is MNHEY and CDR2 SVGEGT. The V and J ends lost 3 bases and 5 bases respectively, with 10 bases between them. The CDR3 is made up of 13 amino acids. CDR3 in DNA: TGTGCCAGCAGTTATGGACGACGGGAGACCCAGTACTTC. Residues: CASSYGRRETQYF.

There are a few counts of this clonotype. This chain connects TRBV6-5 to TRBJ2-3, with D possibly matching TRBD2 (5 bases). This CDR3 spans 13 amino acids. Germline-derived CDR1 and CDR2 are MNHEY and SVGAGI. Trimming took off 6 bases at V and 2 bases at J, with 9 bases between the two ends. DNA of the CDR3: TGTGCCAGCAGCTCGGACTTCACAGATACGCAGTATTTT. Translation: CASSSDFTDTQYF.

The J gene is TRBJ2-5, the V gene TRBV3-1; 12 nucleotides line up with TRBD2. The CDR3 extends over 20 amino acids. V lost 7 bases, J lost 1 base, and 19 bases stayed unmatched. In germline, CDR1 is LGHDT, CDR2 YNNKEL (reference sequence). The CDR3, as DNA: TGTGCCAGCAAAGAACTCGGAACTAGCGGGGGGCCCGTGCCCCAAGAGACCCAGTACTTC. Encoded protein: CASKELGTSGGPVPQETQYF.

This clonotype was counted between two and nine times. The V call is TRBV20-1, the J call TRBJ2-7; no reliable D call. Germline V gives CDR1 DFQATT, CDR2 SNEGSKA (reference sequence). CDR3 size: 12 residues. The V end was cut by 0 bases, the J end by 4 bases, with 7 bases between. In DNA, the CDR3 is TGCAGTGCTAGAGATTGGCGGTACGAGCAGTACTTC. It is translated as CSARDWRYEQYF.

This clonotype has just a few counts. This sequence joins TRBV18 and TRBJ2-3; 7 positions agree with TRBD2. With V trimmed by 4 bases and J by 4 bases, 8 bases remained unmatched. CDR1 and CDR2 (germline): KGHSH, LQKENI. The CDR3 sequence is 15 residues long. CDR3 bases: TGTGCCAGCTCACACCTTGCGGGAGAGGCAGATACGCAGTATTTT. The encoded protein is CASSHLAGEADTQYF.

J is TRBJ2-7 and V is TRBV5-1; D might be TRBD1 (5 bases). Germline V gives CDR1 SGHRS, CDR2 YFSETQ. V lost 4 bases, J lost 1 base, and 15 bases lay in between. The CDR3 covers 15 residues. CDR3 region: CASSLTVVSSYEQYF. In DNA, the CDR3 is TGCGCCAGCAGCCTGACAGTAGTGAGTTCCTACGAGCAGTACTTC.

This sequence joins TRBV14 and TRBJ2-5; the D gene is possibly TRBD2 (6 bases). The better agreement between TRBJ2-1 and the DNA end casts doubt on the J call. CDR3 size: 17 residues. Germline-derived CDR1 and CDR2 are SGHDN and FVKESK. DNA for the CDR3: TGTGCCAGCAGCCGCACCCCGGGACTCTCCACCGCAAATGAGCAGTTCTTC. Translating gives CASSRTPGLSTANEQFF.

This clonotype was seen more than once but under ten times. The chain has TRBV29-1 and TRBJ1-1; D not resolved. The CDR3 runs to 10 residues. V gave up 6 bases and J gave up 9 bases, with 11 bases separating them. Germline V gives CDR1 SQVTM, CDR2 ANQGSEA. CDR3 bases: TGCAGCGTCGTAGGTACCAAAGCTTTCTTT. Translating gives CSVVGTKAFF.

This chain connects TRBV7-2 to TRBJ2-1; perhaps TRBD1 as D (6 bases). Germline loops: CDR1 SGHTA, CDR2 FQGNSA. The CDR3 contains 14 residues. Trimming removed 4 bases at V and 3 bases at J, with 10 bases between. The CDR3 region has the DNA TGTGCCAGCAGCTACAGGGACATCTACAATGAGCAGTTCTTC. Its translation is CASSYRDIYNEQFF.

The table lists this clonotype with a few counts. This chain connects TRBV29-1 to TRBJ1-2, with D tentatively TRBD1 (5 bases). The CDR3 is 13 residues long. From germline, CDR1 is SQVTM and CDR2 ANQGSEA. V lost 7 bases to trimming and J lost 4 bases, with 16 bases between them. As DNA, the CDR3 is TGCAGCGCCGTCTTAAGGGGTCTCTATGGCTACACCTTC. Amino acid sequence: CSAVLRGLYGYTF.

This clonotype was observed a few times. The V call is TRBV20-1, the J call TRBJ2-4; a possible D gene is TRBD2 (6 bases). CDR1 DFQATT and CDR2 SNEGSKA come from the germline V gene (reference sequence). The V end was cut by 5 bases, the J end by 7 bases, with 18 bases between. This CDR3 comprises 14 residues. This chain's CDR3 is CSAGYISGGNIQYF. DNA for the CDR3: TGCAGTGCTGGATACATCTCTGGGGGGAACATTCAGTACTTC.

The chain has TRBV6-5 and TRBJ2-3; D call uncertain. The V end lost 6 bases, the J end lost 9 bases, and 10 bases lay between the germline ends. CDR3 length equals 11 residues. CDR1 and CDR2 from the germline V gene are MNHEY and SVGAGI. CDR3 nucleotide sequence: TGTGCCAGCAGGAACGGACCCACGCAGTATTTT. Encoded protein: CASRNGPTQYF.

Only a few counts were recorded for this clonotype. V is TRBV11-2 and J is TRBJ1-1, with TRBD1 as a possible D gene (5 bases). The CDR3 covers 16 residues. CDR1 is SGHAT and CDR2 is FQNNGV in the germline V gene. V was cut by 0 bases and J by 2 bases, with 13 bases left in between. In DNA, the CDR3 is TGTGCCAGCAGCTTAGATCCGGGACTCCCAAACACTGAAGCTTTCTTT. This translates into CASSLDPGLPNTEAFF. The complete variable domain, with remaining parts taken from reference TRBV11-2 and TRBJ1-1, reads EAGVAQSPRYKIIEKRQSVAFWCNPISGHATLYWYQQILGQGPKLLIQFQNNGVVDDSQLPKDRFSAERLKGVDSTLKIQPAKLEDSAVYLCASSLDPGLPNTEAFFGQGTRLTVV.

The chain carries TRBV20-1 and TRBJ1-1; D call uncertain. CDR3 length: 13 residues. Germline V gene sequence: CDR1 DFQATT, CDR2 SNEGSKA (reference sequence). The ends were cut back, 0 bases at V and 4 bases at J, with 9 bases in the middle. DNA for the CDR3: TGCAGTGCTAGAGATAACCGGGGCACTGAAGCTTTCTTT. It yields the protein CSARDNRGTEAFF.

This clonotype was seen a handful of times. CDR3 bases: TGTGCCAGCACCCAGCAGGGGGCTGGGGCCAACGTCCTGACTTTC. Translating it yields CASTQQGAGANVLTF. V gene TRBV6-2 or TRBV6-3 combines with J gene TRBJ2-6, with 7 bases fitting TRBD1. Germline V CDR1 and CDR2: MNHEY, SVGEGT. This CDR3 is 15 amino acids long. The ends lost 7 bases at V and 2 bases at J; junction bases unmatched: 5.

This clonotype appeared a few times. The CDR3 DNA sequence: TGTGCCAGCAGCTTGCAGGCCTATAATGAAAAACTGTTTTTT. As protein: CASSLQAYNEKLFF. V is TRBV7-9 and J is TRBJ1-4; unclear D gene. The V end was cut by 3 bases, the J end by 4 bases, with 9 bases between. The CDR3 sequence is 14 residues long. Germline-derived CDR1 and CDR2 are SEHNR and FQNEAQ (reference sequence).

The chain couples TRBV4-1 to TRBJ1-2, with TRBD1 matching over 7 bases. Germline CDR1 and CDR2: MGHRA and YSYEKL. The CDR3 length is 15 residues. V was pared by 1 base and J by 4 bases, with 6 bases of the junction left unmatched. The CDR3 nucleotides are TGCGCCAGCAGCCAAGGGCAGGGACAGCTCTATGGCTACACCTTC. Protein sequence: CASSQGQGQLYGYTF.

The rearrangement uses TRBV20-1 and TRBJ2-6, with TRBD2 as a possible D gene (5 bases). V was pared by 0 bases and J by 2 bases, with 8 bases between. Germline loops: CDR1 DFQATT, CDR2 SNEGSKA (reference sequence). The CDR3 length is 15 residues. Here the CDR3 DNA reads TGCAGTGCTAGAGATCTCGGGGCTGGGGCCAACGTCCTGACTTTC. Translated: CSARDLGAGANVLTF.

The rearrangement uses TRBV24-1 and TRBJ2-6; TRBD1 matches at 9 bases. Germline V lookup: CDR1 KGHDR, CDR2 SFDVKD. The ends lost 5 bases at V and 0 bases at J; junction bases unmatched: 7. The CDR3 consists of 18 residues. The CDR3 loop reads CATSARTGVGSGANVLTF. The CDR3 DNA follows: TGTGCCACCAGTGCCCGGACAGGGGTAGGCTCTGGGGCCAACGTCCTGACTTTC.

J is TRBJ1-4 and V is TRBV7-9, with 8 bases lining up with TRBD1. The CDR3 spans 15 residues. Trimming at V came to 5 bases and at J to 3 bases, leaving 5 bases not matched to a gene. Germline V gene sequence: CDR1 SEHNR, CDR2 FQNEAQ (reference sequence). The CDR3 region has the DNA TGTGCCAGCAGCCCCGACAGGGGTGCTAATGAAAAACTGTTTTTT. This translates into CASSPDRGANEKLFF.

This chain joins TRBV7-9 and TRBJ2-1; 13 nucleotides match TRBD2. CDR3 length equals 17 residues. The V segment lost 1 base and the J segment 4 bases; nucleotides outside the gene matches: 4. From germline, CDR1 is SEHNR and CDR2 FQNEAQ (reference sequence). The CDR3 DNA follows: TGTGCCAGCAGCTTAGGGACTAGCGGGAGCCGGTACAATGAGCAGTTCTTC. This gives the protein CASSLGTSGSRYNEQFF.

This clonotype has only a few counts. The chain carries TRBV7-6 and TRBJ2-5, with D perhaps TRBD2 (6 bases). Trimming removed 1 base at V and 5 bases at J, with 11 bases between. Germline V gene sequence: CDR1 SGHVS, CDR2 FNYEAQ. This CDR3 comprises 14 residues. The CDR3 loop is CASSLVAVGETQYF. Written as DNA, the CDR3 is TGTGCCAGCAGCTTAGTAGCGGTCGGGGAGACCCAGTACTTC.

There are a few counts of this clonotype. This rearrangement joins TRBV20-1 to TRBJ2-3; 7 bases are shared with TRBD2. The CDR3 consists of 16 residues. Germline V CDR1 and CDR2: DFQATT, SNEGSKA (reference sequence). J lost 2 bases, V lost 0 bases, and 8 bases had no gene match. CDR3 sequence (DNA): TGCAGTGCTAGAGATCGTCAGCGGGGACCCACAGATACGCAGTATTTT. It encodes CSARDRQRGPTDTQYF.

Details on this clonotype: At one of its ends the junction is not consistent with the germline gene, which may arise from a read error. The chain couples TRBV10-3 to TRBJ2-1; TRBD2 matches 11 bases. The CDR3 extends over 15 amino acids. Germline loops: CDR1 ENHRY, CDR2 SYGVKD. The CDR3 DNA reads as TGTGCCACCGGTGCGACTAGCGGGGTCTACAACGAGCAGTTCTTC. Translated, it gives CATGATSGVYNEQFF.

Only a few counts were recorded for this clonotype. The V gene is TRBV15, the J gene TRBJ2-5, with 9 bases identical to TRBD1. The J call may be mistaken, given a closer DNA end match to TRBJ2-7. Germline-derived CDR1 and CDR2 are LNHNV and YYDKDF (reference sequence). The CDR3 extends over 15 amino acids. The CDR3 spells CATSRLGGQGYEQYF. CDR3 nucleotides: TGTGCCACCAGCAGACTTGGGGGACAGGGATACGAGCAGTACTTC.

The V call is TRBV12-3 or TRBV12-4, the J call TRBJ2-2, with TRBD2 matching 10 bases. V trimming: 4 bases; J trimming: 2 bases; junction bases outside the gene matches: 1. This CDR3 spans 15 amino acids. CDR3 residues: CASSSSGRNTGELFF. The CDR3 nucleotides are TGTGCCAGCAGTTCTAGCGGGAGAAACACCGGGGAGCTGTTTTTT.

The CDR3 spells CASRSTNWEGADTQYF. The CDR3 DNA follows: TGTGCCAGCAGATCTACTAATTGGGAGGGTGCAGATACGCAGTATTTT. The chain couples TRBV6-6 to TRBJ2-3, with 7 bases matching TRBD2. With 6 bases clipped from V and 4 bases from J, the junction kept 13 bases outside the gene matches. Germline V gene data show CDR1 as MNHNY and CDR2 as SVGAGI (reference sequence). This CDR3 comprises 16 residues.

This chain connects TRBV4-1 to TRBJ1-1; 8 nucleotides match TRBD1. Germline lookup yields CDR1 MGHRA and CDR2 YSYEKL. The V gene end was trimmed by 3 bases and the J gene end by 5 bases; junction bases not matched to a gene: 5. The CDR3 covers 14 residues. The chain's CDR3 is CASSHRQGMTEAFF. The CDR3 nucleotides are TGCGCCAGCAGCCACCGACAGGGGATGACTGAAGCTTTCTTT.

This clonotype has just a few counts. The V call is TRBV29-1, the J call TRBJ1-1; the D gene is possibly TRBD1 (6 bases). V lost 1 base and J 2 bases, leaving 11 bases between the germline ends. The CDR3 totals 14 residues. Germline lookup yields CDR1 SQVTM and CDR2 ANQGSEA. This CDR3 reads CSVEGEGENTEAFF. Written as DNA, the CDR3 is TGCAGCGTTGAAGGGGAGGGGGAAAACACTGAAGCTTTCTTT.